This T cell receptor (beta chain) was recovered during a study of blood T cell repertoires in COVID-19. Whole-study context: Whether acute or convalescent, the COVID-19 samples came from the United States, Italy and Spain.

CDR3 length: 17 amino acids. Germline V CDR1 and CDR2: LNHDA, SQIVND (reference sequence). Losses at the gene ends were 3 bases for V and 1 base for J; bases not matched to a gene: 8. Seattle's cohort entered during active infection and was followed longitudinally. In the source study's methods: Reference gene primer amplification in the assay estimated nucleated cell counts. The repertoire was sequenced with immunoSEQ multiplex PCR; TCRdb's copy has only in-frame clones and lacks some. The D gene and trimming were derived from the DNA, and the V and J assignments and clone size from that table. The sample carries fewer than 300,000 clones, around 85% recorded once.

The origin of this receptor is a human donor with COVID-19, enrolled during active disease. The donor label of this sample is uncertain. What was sequenced was peripheral blood. V is TRBV19 and J is TRBJ1-1; TRBD1 agrees at 10 bases. CDR3 in amino acids: CASSIRDRGLENTEAFF. CDR3 DNA: TGTGCCAGTAGTATCCGGGACAGGGGCCTGGAGAACACTGAAGCTTTCTTT.